The rows below give T cell receptor beta chains drawn from one sample of a study of cytotoxic CD8 clonotypes in ibrutinib-treated CLL. Generated by immunoSEQ multiplex PCR, the TCRdb table keeps only in-frame clones and is missing some. The sample comprises 250,000 to 350,000 clones, approximately 79% of which are singletons, and about 6% rests with the top ten. Sample: PBMCs, taken at disease progression, from a patient treated with ibrutinib. The receptor set was obtained from a human donor with chronic lymphocytic leukemia. The CDR3 runs from the conserved cysteine through the conserved F or W. Each record gives: J gene, V gene, clone size, D gene, CDR3 protein, CDR3 DNA. A D gene is named only where the DNA matches it firmly. Some rows have no size entry. The others give once, few or many, or a class for an expanded clone.

>TRBJ2-5|TRBV6-1|NA|TRBD2
CASSDYLAGEETQYF
TGTGCCAGCAGTGATTACTTAGCGGGGGAAGAGACCCAGTACTTC
>TRBJ2-3|TRBV29-1|NA|NA
CSVCRVLSTDTQYF
TGCAGCGTTTGCCGCGTGCTTAGCACAGATACGCAGTATTTT
>TRBJ2-7|TRBV29-1|NA|NA
CSVEDLRYEQYF
TGCAGCGTTGAAGATCTTCGGTACGAGCAGTACTTC
>TRBJ1-5|TRBV7-9|NA|TRBD1
CASSQDRDNQPQHF
TGTGCCAGCAGCCAGGACAGGGACAATCAGCCCCAGCATTTT
>TRBJ1-6|TRBV19|NA|TRBD1
CASSTGTGGSPLHF
TGTGCCAGTAGTACCGGGACAGGGGGTTCACCCCTCCACTTT
>TRBJ1-2|TRBV19|NA|TRBD1
CASIISGGIDYGYTF
TGTGCCAGTATTATCTCAGGGGGCATCGACTATGGCTACACCTTC
>TRBJ2-5|TRBV2|NA|NA
CASSEMVGGPDQETQYF
TGTGCCAGCAGTGAAATGGTGGGGGGGCCCGACCAAGAGACCCAGTACTTC
>TRBJ2-7|TRBV7-8|NA|NA
CASSSGASYEQYF
TGTGCCAGCAGCTCGGGGGCCTCCTACGAGCAGTACTTC
>TRBJ2-1|TRBV5-1|NA|NA
CASSLDQVMSYNEQFF
TGCGCCAGCAGCTTGGATCAGGTAATGTCCTACAATGAGCAGTTCTTC
>TRBJ2-5|TRBV9|NA|TRBD1
CASSVSGQGSETQYF
TGTGCCAGCAGCGTTAGTGGACAGGGATCTGAGACCCAGTACTTC
>TRBJ1-5|TRBV13|NA|NA
CASSLGTNQPQHF
TGTGCCAGCAGCTTAGGGACCAATCAGCCCCAGCATTTT
>TRBJ2-5|TRBV7-3|few|NA
CASSLEGRLETQYF
TGTGCCAGCAGCCTTGAGGGGCGCCTGGAGACCCAGTACTTC
>TRBJ2-1|TRBV6-1|NA|TRBD2
CASSWSGNNEQFF
TGTGCCAGCAGTTGGAGCGGGAACAATGAGCAGTTCTTC
>TRBJ2-2|TRBV6-5|NA|NA
CASKGGELFF
TGTGCCAGCAAGGGCGGGGAGCTGTTTTTT
>TRBJ2-7|TRBV2|NA|TRBD2
CASSGLAGVYEQYF
TGTGCCAGCAGTGGACTAGCGGGAGTTTACGAGCAGTACTTC
>TRBJ1-2|TRBV6-1|few|NA
CASSEGYGVAVDSGYTF
TGTGCCAGCAGTGAAGGGTACGGGGTGGCGGTAGATAGTGGCTACACCTTC
>TRBJ1-2|TRBV9|NA|TRBD1
CASRGQGYGYTF
TGTGCCAGCAGAGGACAGGGGTATGGCTACACCTTC
>TRBJ2-3|TRBV7-3|NA|NA
CASSLERGTDTQYF
TGTGCCAGCAGCTTAGAAAGAGGCACAGATACGCAGTATTTT
>TRBJ2-5|TRBV19|NA|TRBD2
CASRPAGSETQYF
TGTGCCAGTAGACCAGCGGGGTCAGAGACCCAGTACTTC
>TRBJ2-7|TRBV4-3|NA|TRBD1
CASSQDSRQGFEQYF
TGCGCCAGCAGCCAAGATTCCAGACAGGGGTTCGAGCAGTACTTC
>TRBJ2-7|TRBV6-6|NA|NA
CASSNRDTYEQYF
TGTGCCAGCAGTAACAGGGATACCTACGAGCAGTACTTC
>TRBJ1-5|TRBV6-5|NA|NA
CASSRGSNQPQHF
TGTGCCAGCAGCAGGGGAAGCAATCAGCCCCAGCATTTT
>TRBJ2-3|TRBV7-6|NA|NA
CASSLVVFSGHSVTNTDTQYF
TGTGCCAGCAGCTTAGTAGTTTTTAGCGGTCATAGCGTTACGAACACAGATACGCAGTATTTT
>TRBJ2-7|TRBV5-1|NA|NA
CASSFQPSSYEQYF
TGCGCCAGCAGCTTCCAACCCAGCTCCTACGAGCAGTACTTC
>TRBJ1-1|TRBV6-4|NA|NA
CASVPTGAF
TGTGCCAGCGTGCCGACAGGAGCATTT
>TRBJ2-1|TRBV25-1|NA|NA
CASSEVTEQFF
TGTGCCAGCAGTGAAGTTACAGAGCAGTTCTTC
>TRBJ1-2|TRBV28|NA|NA
CASSFTAGYTF
TGTGCCAGCAGTTTTACGGCTGGCTACACCTTC
>TRBJ2-5|TRBV2|once|NA
CATQGLETQYF
TGTGCGACGCAGGGGCTAGAGACCCAGTACTTC
>TRBJ2-2|TRBV5-4|once|TRBD2
CASSRPGLAGINNGELFF
TGTGCCAGCAGCAGGCCGGGACTAGCGGGAATAAACAACGGGGAGCTGTTTTTT
>TRBJ2-1|TRBV7-2|NA|NA
CASTSGWAGYYNEQFF
TGTGCCAGCACCTCGGGTTGGGCGGGGTACTACAATGAGCAGTTCTTC
>TRBJ2-7|TRBV18|NA|TRBD2
CASSPSSGSSYEQYF
TGTGCCAGCTCACCAAGTAGCGGGAGCTCCTACGAGCAGTACTTC
>TRBJ2-2|TRBV29-1|few|TRBD1
CSVLGTGGTGELFF
TGCAGCGTTTTGGGGACAGGGGGCACCGGGGAGCTGTTTTTT
>TRBJ2-7|TRBV28|NA|NA
CASSTHHGAMNEQYF
TGTGCCAGCAGCACCCATCACGGGGCGATGAACGAGCAGTACTTC
>TRBJ1-2|TRBV29-1|NA|NA
CSVEDSQANYGYTF
TGCAGCGTTGAAGATTCCCAGGCTAACTATGGCTACACCTTC
>TRBJ2-1|TRBV10-3|NA|TRBD2
CAISLRTSGGFVQGGEQFF
TGTGCCATCAGCCTCAGGACTAGCGGGGGGTTTGTCCAAGGAGGTGAGCAGTTCTTC
>TRBJ2-3|TRBV27|NA|NA
CASSSSPGTLRGSTQYF
TGTGCCAGCAGTTCCAGCCCGGGGACTCTGAGAGGGAGTACGCAGTATTTT
>TRBJ1-2|TRBV9|NA|NA
CASSARPPGFYGYTF
TGTGCCAGCAGCGCCCGTCCACCAGGTTTCTATGGCTACACCTTC
>TRBJ1-6|TRBV5-1|NA|NA
CASSYRPDGDSPLHF
TGCGCCAGCAGCTACCGACCGGACGGGGATTCACCCCTCCACTTT
>TRBJ1-2|TRBV5-6|few|NA
CASSLSGRDYGYTF
TGTGCCAGCAGCCTGTCGGGCAGGGACTATGGCTACACCTTC
>TRBJ1-5|TRBV6-6|NA|TRBD1
CASSGQVFNQPQHF
TGTGCCAGCAGTGGACAGGTTTTCAATCAGCCCCAGCATTTT
>TRBJ1-1|TRBV27|NA|NA
CASSPQGWGTEAFF
TGTGCCAGCAGTCCACAGGGTTGGGGCACTGAAGCTTTCTTT
>TRBJ2-3|TRBV4-3|NA|TRBD1
CASSQDLLGTGATDTQYF
TGCGCCAGCAGCCAAGATCTTTTAGGGACAGGGGCGACAGATACGCAGTATTTT
>TRBJ2-7|TRBV2|NA|NA
CASMGRIYEQYF
TGTGCCAGCATGGGGAGGATCTACGAGCAGTACTTC
>TRBJ2-1|TRBV7-2|many|NA
CASSFGGEQFF
TGTGCCAGCAGCTTTGGCGGTGAGCAGTTCTTC
>TRBJ2-3|TRBV5-1|once|NA
CASSLGPGFADTQYF
TGCGCCAGCAGCTTGGGGCCGGGATTCGCAGATACGCAGTATTTT
>TRBJ2-7|TRBV11-2|once|NA
CASSLEVGYEQYF
TGTGCCAGCAGCTTAGAGGTCGGCTACGAGCAGTACTTC
>TRBJ1-1|TRBV10-2|NA|NA
CASSESGGNTEAFF
TGCGCCAGCAGTGAGTCGGGGGGGAACACTGAAGCTTTCTTT
>TRBJ2-1|TRBV28|few|TRBD2
CASSSTELAGSYNEQFF
TGTGCCAGCAGTTCGACAGAACTAGCGGGGTCCTACAATGAGCAGTTCTTC
>TRBJ2-5|TRBV6-1|NA|NA
CASSEGVRPFGETQYF
TGTGCCAGCAGTGAAGGGGTCAGGCCTTTTGGAGAGACCCAGTACTTC
>TRBJ2-7|TRBV27|NA|NA
CASSLARHPLIYEQYF
TGTGCCAGCAGTTTAGCCAGGCATCCCCTAATCTACGAGCAGTACTTC